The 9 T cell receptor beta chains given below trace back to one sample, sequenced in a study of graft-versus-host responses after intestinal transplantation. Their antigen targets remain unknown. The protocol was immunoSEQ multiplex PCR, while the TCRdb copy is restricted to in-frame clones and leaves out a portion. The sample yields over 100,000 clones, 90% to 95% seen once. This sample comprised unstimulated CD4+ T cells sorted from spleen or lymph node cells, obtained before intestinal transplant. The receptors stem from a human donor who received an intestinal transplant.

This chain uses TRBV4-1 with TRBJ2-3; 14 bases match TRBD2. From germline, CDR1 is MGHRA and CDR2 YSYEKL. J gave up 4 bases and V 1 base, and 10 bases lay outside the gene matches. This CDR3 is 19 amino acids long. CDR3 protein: CASSQGRLAGGMGADTQYF. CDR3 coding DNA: TGCGCCAGCAGCCAAGGCCGACTAGCGGGAGGGATGGGCGCAGATACGCAGTATTTT.

The CDR3: CASSLGGLGTDTQYF. CDR3 DNA sequence: TGCGCCAGCAGCTTAGGGGGCCTCGGGACAGATACGCAGTATTTT. The rearrangement joins TRBV5-1 to TRBJ2-3, with 7 bases matching TRBD1. From germline, CDR1 is SGHRS and CDR2 YFSETQ. V dropped 2 bases and J dropped 3; count of bases not matched to a gene: 6. The CDR3 spans 15 residues.

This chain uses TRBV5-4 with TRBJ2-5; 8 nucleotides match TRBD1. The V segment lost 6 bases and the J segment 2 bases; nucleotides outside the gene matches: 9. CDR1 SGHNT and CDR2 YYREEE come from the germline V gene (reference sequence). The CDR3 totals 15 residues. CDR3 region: CASTLTGTGQETQYF. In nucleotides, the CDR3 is TGTGCCAGCACTCTGACCGGGACAGGTCAAGAGACCCAGTACTTC.

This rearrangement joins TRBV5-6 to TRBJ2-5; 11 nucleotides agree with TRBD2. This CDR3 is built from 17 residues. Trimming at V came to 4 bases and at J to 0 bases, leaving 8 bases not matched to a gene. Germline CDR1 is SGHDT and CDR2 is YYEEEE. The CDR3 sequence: CASSLYGLAGYQETQYF. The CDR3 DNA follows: TGTGCCAGCAGCCTTTACGGACTAGCGGGCTACCAAGAGACCCAGTACTTC.

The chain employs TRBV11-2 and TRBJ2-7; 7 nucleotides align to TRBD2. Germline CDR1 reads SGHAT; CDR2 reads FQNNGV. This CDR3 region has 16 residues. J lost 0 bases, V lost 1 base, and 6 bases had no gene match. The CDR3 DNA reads TGTGCCAGCAGCTTAGCCCCTAGCGGATTCTCCTACGAGCAGTACTTC. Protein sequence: CASSLAPSGFSYEQYF. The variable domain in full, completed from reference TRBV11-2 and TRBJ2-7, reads EAGVAQSPRYKIIEKRQSVAFWCNPISGHATLYWYQQILGQGPKLLIQFQNNGVVDDSQLPKDRFSAERLKGVDSTLKIQPAKLEDSAVYLCASSLAPSGFSYEQYFGPGTRLTVT.

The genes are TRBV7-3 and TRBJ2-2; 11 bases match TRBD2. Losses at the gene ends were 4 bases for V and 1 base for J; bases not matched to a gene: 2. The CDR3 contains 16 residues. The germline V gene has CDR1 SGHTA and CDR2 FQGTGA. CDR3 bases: TGTGCCAGCAGCTCGGGGACTAGCGGGAACACCGGGGAGCTGTTTTTT. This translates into CASSSGTSGNTGELFF.

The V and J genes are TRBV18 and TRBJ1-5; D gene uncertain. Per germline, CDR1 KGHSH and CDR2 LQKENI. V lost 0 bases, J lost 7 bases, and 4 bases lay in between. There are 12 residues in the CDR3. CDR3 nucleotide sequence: TGTGCCAGCTCACCACCCGGACAGCCCCAGCATTTT. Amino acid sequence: CASSPPGQPQHF.

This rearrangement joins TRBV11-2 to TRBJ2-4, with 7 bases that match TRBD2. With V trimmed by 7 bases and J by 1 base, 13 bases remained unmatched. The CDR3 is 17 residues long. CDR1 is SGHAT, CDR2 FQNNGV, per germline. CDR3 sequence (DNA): TGTGCCAGCACGCCCGGTGGGAGGGAATCGGCCAAAAACATTCAGTACTTC. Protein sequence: CASTPGGRESAKNIQYF.

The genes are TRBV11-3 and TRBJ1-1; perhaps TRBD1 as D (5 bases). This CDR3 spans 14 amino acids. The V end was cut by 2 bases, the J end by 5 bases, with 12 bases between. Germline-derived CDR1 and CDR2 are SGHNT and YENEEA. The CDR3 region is CASSLRGGRTEAFF. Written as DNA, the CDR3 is TGTGCCAGCAGCTTAAGGGGAGGAAGGACTGAAGCTTTCTTT.